This entry features one TCR beta chain sequence. Its antigen is unidentified. These data are taken from a study of shared clonotypes between healthy human individuals. CDR3 length: 14 residues. The V end lost 7 bases, the J end lost 1 base, and 13 bases lay between the germline ends. Germline V gene data show CDR1 as MGHDK and CDR2 as SYGVNS. Here immunoSEQ multiplex PCR was the method, and the copy in TCRdb shows in-frame clones only, minus some. Of 600,000 to 750,000 clones in the sample, 90% are singletons; the top ten hold 30% to 40%. Study conclusions and caveats: Lower generation probabilities were found for non-shared clonotypes than for those shared by all four donors.

The V and J genes are TRBV25-1 and TRBJ1-1; no reliable D call. The TCR comes from a man aged 18 to 30 in good health. Some clones in this sample may be carry-over from other donors' samples. Sequenced input: memory CD8+ T cells from PBMCs. The subset is: CD45RO+ cells pooled with CCR7-negative TemRA cells. CDR3 DNA: TGTGCCAGCATACAAGACGGGTGGAACACTGAAGCTTTCTTT. Translated, it gives CASIQDGWNTEAFF. The entire variable domain, with the rest obtained from reference TRBV25-1 and TRBJ1-1, is as follows: EADIYQTPRYLVIGTGKKITLECSQTMGHDKMYWYQQDPGMELHLIHYSYGVNSTEKGDLSSESTVSRIRTEHFPLTLESARPSHTSQYLCASIQDGWNTEAFFGQGTRLTVV.